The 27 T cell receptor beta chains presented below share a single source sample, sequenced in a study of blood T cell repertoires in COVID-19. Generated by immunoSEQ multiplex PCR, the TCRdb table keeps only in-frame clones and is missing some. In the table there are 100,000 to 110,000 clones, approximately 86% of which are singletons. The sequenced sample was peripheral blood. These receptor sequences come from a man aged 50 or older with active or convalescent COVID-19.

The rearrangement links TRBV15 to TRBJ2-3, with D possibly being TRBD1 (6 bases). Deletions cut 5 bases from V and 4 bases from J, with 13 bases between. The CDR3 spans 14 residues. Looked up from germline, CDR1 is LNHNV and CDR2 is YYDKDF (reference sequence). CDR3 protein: CATSPRKGADTQYF. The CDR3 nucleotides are TGTGCCACCAGCCCCCGTAAGGGGGCAGATACGCAGTATTTT.

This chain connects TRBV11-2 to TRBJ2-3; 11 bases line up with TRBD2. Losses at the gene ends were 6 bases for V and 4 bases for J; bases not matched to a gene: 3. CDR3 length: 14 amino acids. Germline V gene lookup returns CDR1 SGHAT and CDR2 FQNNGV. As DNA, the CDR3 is TGTGCCAGCAGGATACTAGCGGGAGCAGATACGCAGTATTTT. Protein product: CASRILAGADTQYF.

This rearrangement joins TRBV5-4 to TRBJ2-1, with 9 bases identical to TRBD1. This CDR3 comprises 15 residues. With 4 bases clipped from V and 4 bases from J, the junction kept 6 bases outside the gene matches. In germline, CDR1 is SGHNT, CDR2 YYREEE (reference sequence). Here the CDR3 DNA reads TGTGCCAGCAGCACCTACAGGGGGCCTTACAATGAGCAGTTCTTC. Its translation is CASSTYRGPYNEQFF.

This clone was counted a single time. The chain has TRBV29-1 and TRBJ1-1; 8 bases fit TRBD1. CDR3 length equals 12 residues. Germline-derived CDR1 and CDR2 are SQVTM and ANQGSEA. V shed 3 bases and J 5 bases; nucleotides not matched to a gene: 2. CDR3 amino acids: CSVDQGATEAFF. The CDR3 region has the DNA TGCAGCGTTGACCAGGGGGCGACTGAAGCTTTCTTT.

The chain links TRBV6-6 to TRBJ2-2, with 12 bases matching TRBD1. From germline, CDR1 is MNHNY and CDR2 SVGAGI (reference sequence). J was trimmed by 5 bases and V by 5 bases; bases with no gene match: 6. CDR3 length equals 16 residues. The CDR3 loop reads CASSRAGQGATGELFF. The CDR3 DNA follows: TGTGCCAGCAGTAGGGCGGGACAGGGGGCGACCGGGGAGCTGTTTTTT.

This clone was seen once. The CDR3 DNA reads TGTGCCTGGAGTGTACCGGGAGGCTACGAGCAGTACTTC. Protein sequence: CAWSVPGGYEQYF. The chain employs TRBV30 and TRBJ2-7; 7 bases agree with TRBD2. V dropped 0 bases and J dropped 3; count of bases not matched to a gene: 2. CDR1 and CDR2 (germline): GTSNPN, SVGIG (reference sequence). The CDR3 length is 13 residues.

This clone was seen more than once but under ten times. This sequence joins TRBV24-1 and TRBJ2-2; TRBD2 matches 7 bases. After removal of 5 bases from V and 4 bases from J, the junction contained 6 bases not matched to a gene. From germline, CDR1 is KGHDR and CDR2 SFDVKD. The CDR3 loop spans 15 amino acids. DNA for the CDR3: TGTGCCACCAGTGCCCGCGGGGAGGGCACCGGGGAGCTGTTTTTT. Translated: CATSARGEGTGELFF.

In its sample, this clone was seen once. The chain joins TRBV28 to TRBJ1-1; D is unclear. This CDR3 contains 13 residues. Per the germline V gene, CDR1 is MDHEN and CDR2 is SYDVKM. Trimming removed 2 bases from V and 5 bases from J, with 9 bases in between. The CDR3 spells CASSLSDITEAFF. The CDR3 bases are TGTGCCAGCAGTTTAAGTGACATTACTGAAGCTTTCTTT.

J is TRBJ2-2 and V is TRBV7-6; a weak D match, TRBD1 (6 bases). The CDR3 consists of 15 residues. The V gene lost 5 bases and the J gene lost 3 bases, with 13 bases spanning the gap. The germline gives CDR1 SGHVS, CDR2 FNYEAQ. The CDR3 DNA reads TGTGCCAGCAGCCCACCAGGACAGCACACCGGGGAGCTGTTTTTT. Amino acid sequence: CASSPPGQHTGELFF. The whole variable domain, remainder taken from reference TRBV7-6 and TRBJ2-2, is GAGVSQSPRYKVTKRGQDVALRCDPISGHVSLYWYRQALGQGPEFLTYFNYEAQQDKSGLPNDRFSAERPEGSISTLTIQRTEQRDSAMYRCASSPPGQHTGELFFGEGSRLTVL.

CDR3 sequence (DNA): TGTGCCAGCAGTAACCGACAGTTTCTAACAGATACGCAGTATTTT. Its translation is CASSNRQFLTDTQYF. This chain connects TRBV6-5 to TRBJ2-3, with D perhaps TRBD1 (5 bases). This CDR3 is built from 15 residues. Trimming shortened V by 5 bases and J by 3 bases, and 15 bases separated the two germline ends. CDR1 and CDR2 from the germline V gene are MNHEY and SVGAGI.

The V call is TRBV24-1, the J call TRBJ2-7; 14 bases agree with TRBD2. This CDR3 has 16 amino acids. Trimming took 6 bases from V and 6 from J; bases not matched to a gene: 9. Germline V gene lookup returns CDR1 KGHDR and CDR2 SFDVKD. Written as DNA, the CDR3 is TGTGCCACCAGTACCGGGACTAGCGGGAGTTATTCCGAGCAGTACTTC. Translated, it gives CATSTGTSGSYSEQYF.

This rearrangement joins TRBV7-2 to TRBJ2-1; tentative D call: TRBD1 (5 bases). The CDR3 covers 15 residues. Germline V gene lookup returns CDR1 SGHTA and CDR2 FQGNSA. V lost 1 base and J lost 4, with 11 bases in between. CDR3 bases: TGTGCCAGCAGCTTAGGGTGGCAGGGATACAATGAGCAGTTCTTC. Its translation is CASSLGWQGYNEQFF.

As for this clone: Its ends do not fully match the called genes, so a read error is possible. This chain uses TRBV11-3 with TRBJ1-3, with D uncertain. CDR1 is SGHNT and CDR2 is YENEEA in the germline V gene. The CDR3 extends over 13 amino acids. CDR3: CASSKNSGDTIYF. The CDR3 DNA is TGTGCCAGCAGCAAGAATTCTGGAGACACCATATATTTT.

The CDR3 bases are TGTGCCACCAGCAGAGATCGCCGGACACAGGGCTACGAGCAGTACTTC. The encoded protein is CATSRDRRTQGYEQYF. The genes are TRBV15 and TRBJ2-7, with TRBD1 as a possible D gene (6 bases). Germline CDR1 reads LNHNV; CDR2 reads YYDKDF (reference sequence). Trimming pared 0 bases from V and 3 bases from J, leaving 15 bases between. This CDR3 is 16 amino acids long.

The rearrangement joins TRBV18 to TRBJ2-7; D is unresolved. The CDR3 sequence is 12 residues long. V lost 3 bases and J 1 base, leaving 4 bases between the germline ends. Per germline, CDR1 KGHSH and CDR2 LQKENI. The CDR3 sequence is CASSPQSYEQYF. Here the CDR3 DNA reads TGTGCCAGCTCACCCCAGTCCTACGAGCAGTACTTC.

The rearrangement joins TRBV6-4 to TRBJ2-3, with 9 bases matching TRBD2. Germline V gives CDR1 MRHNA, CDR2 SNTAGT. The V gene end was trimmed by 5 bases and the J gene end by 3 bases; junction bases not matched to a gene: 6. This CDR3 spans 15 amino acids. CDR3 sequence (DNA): TGTGCCAGCAGTCCCCTAGCGGGAACGACAGATACGCAGTATTTT. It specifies CASSPLAGTTDTQYF.

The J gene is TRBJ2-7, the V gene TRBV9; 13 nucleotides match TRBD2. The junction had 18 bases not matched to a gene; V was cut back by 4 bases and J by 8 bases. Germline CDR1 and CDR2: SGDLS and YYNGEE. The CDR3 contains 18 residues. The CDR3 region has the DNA TGTGCCAGCAGCCCGAGATTCGGGACTAGCGGGATCCCCCATAAGCAGTACTTC. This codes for CASSPRFGTSGIPHKQYF.

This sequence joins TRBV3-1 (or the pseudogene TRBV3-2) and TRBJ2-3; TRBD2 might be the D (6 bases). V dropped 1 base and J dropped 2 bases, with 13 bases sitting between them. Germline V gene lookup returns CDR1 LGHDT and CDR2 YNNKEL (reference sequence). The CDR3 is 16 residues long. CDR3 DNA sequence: TGTGCCAGCAGCCAAGTAGGAGGGTGGGCCACAGATACGCAGTATTTT. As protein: CASSQVGGWATDTQYF.

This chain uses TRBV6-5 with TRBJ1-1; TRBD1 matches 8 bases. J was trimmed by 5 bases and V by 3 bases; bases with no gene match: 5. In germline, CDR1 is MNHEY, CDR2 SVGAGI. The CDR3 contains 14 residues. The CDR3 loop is CASSYDRGGTEAFF. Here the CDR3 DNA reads TGTGCCAGCAGTTATGACAGGGGCGGAACTGAAGCTTTCTTT.

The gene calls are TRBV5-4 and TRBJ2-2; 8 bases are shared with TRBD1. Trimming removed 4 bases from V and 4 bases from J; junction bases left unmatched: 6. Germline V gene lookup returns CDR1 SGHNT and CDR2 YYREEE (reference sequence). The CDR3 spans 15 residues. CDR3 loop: CASSPGGAVTGELFF. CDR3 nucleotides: TGTGCCAGCAGCCCAGGGGGCGCGGTCACCGGGGAGCTGTTTTTT.

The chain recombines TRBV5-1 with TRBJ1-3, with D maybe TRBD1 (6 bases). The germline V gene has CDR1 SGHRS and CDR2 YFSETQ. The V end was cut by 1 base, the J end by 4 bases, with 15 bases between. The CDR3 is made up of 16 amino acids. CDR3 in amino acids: CASSLSGTPDGNTIYF. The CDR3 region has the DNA TGCGCCAGCAGCTTGTCCGGGACACCAGACGGAAACACCATATATTTT.

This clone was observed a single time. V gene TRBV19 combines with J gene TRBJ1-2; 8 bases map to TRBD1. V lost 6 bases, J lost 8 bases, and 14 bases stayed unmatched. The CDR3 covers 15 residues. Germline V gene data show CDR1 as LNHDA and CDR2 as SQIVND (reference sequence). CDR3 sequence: CASRQAPGTGGGYTF. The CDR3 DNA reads TGTGCCAGTAGACAAGCCCCCGGGACAGGTGGCGGCTACACCTTC.

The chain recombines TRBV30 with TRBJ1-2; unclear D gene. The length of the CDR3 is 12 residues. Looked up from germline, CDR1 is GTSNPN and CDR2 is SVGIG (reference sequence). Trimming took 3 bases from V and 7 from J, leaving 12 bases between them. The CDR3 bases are TGTGCCTGGAGGCGCGGGAGTGGTGGCTACACCTTC. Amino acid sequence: CAWRRGSGGYTF.

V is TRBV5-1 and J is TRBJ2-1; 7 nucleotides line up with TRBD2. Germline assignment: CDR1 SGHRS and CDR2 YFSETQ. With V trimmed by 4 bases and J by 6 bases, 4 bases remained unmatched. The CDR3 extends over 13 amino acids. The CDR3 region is CASSPGTTNEQFF. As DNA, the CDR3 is TGCGCCAGCAGCCCCGGGACTACCAATGAGCAGTTCTTC.

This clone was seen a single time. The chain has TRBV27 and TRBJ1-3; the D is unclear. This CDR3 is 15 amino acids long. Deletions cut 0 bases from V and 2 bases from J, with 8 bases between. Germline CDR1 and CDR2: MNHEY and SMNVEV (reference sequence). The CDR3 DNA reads TGTGCCAGCAGTTTATCGGGAGGGCCTGGAAACACCATATATTTT. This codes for CASSLSGGPGNTIYF.

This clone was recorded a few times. The CDR3 DNA reads as TGTGCCAGCAGTGTGCGGGAGGAGAACATTCAGTACTTC. Protein sequence: CASSVREENIQYF. The chain recombines TRBV2 with TRBJ2-4; TRBD2 agrees at 8 bases. With V trimmed by 4 bases and J by 7 bases, 3 bases remained unmatched. Per the germline V gene, CDR1 is SNHLY and CDR2 is FYNNEI. The CDR3 sequence is 13 residues long. The whole variable domain, remainder taken from reference TRBV2 and TRBJ2-4, is EPEVTQTPSHQVTQMGQEVILRCVPISNHLYFYWYRQILGQKVEFLVSFYNNEISEKSEIFDDQFSVERPDGSNFTLKIRSTKLEDSAMYFCASSVREENIQYFGAGTRLSVL.

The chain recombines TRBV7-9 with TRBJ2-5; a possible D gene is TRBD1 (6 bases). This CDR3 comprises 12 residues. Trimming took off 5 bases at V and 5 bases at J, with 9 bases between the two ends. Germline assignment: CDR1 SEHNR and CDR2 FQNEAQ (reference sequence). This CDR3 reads CASSRQGETQYF. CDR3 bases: TGTGCCAGCAGCAGGCAGGGGGAGACCCAGTACTTC.